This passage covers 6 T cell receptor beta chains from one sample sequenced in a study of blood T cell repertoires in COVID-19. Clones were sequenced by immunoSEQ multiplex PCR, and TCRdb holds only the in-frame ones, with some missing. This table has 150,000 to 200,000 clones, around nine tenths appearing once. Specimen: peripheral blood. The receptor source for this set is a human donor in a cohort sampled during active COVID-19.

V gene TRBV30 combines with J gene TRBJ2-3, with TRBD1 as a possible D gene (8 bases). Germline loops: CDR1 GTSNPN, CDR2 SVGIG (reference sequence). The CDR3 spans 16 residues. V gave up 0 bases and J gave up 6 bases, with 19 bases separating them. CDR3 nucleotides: TGTGCCTGGAGTGTGGGTAAAACAGGGGGGGGTGATACGCAGTATTTT. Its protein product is CAWSVGKTGGGDTQYF.

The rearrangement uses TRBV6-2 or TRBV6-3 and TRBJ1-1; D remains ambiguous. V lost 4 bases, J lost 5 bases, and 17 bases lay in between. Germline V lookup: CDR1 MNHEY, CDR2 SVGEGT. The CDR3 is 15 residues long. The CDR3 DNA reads TGTGCCAGCAGTTCCCTTAATGTACGGTTGACTGAAGCTTTCTTT. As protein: CASSSLNVRLTEAFF.

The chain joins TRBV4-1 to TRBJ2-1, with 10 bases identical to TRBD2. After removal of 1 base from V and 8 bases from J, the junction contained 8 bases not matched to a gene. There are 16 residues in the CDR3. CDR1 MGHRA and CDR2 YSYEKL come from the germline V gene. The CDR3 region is CASSQVGSGREDEQFF. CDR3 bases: TGCGCCAGCAGCCAAGTAGGAAGCGGGAGGGAAGATGAGCAGTTCTTC.

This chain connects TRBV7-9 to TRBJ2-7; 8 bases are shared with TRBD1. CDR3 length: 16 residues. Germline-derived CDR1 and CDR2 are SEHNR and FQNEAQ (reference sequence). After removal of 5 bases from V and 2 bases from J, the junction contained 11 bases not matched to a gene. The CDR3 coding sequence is TGTGCCAGCAGCGCCACCGGACAGGGAAATGCCTACGAGCAGTACTTC. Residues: CASSATGQGNAYEQYF.

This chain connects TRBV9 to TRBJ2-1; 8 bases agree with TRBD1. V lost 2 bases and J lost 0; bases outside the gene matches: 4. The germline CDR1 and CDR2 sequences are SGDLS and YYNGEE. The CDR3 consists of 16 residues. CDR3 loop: CASSVRTGNSYNEQFF. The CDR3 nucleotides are TGTGCCAGCAGCGTGCGGACAGGGAACTCCTACAATGAGCAGTTCTTC.

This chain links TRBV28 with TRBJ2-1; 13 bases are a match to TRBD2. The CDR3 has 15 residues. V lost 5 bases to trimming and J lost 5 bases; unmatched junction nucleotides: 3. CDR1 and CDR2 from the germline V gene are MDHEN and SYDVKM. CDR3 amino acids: CASSRTSGRDNEQFF. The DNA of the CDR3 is TGTGCCAGCAGTCGGACTAGCGGGAGAGACAATGAGCAGTTCTTC.